The source of this T cell receptor beta chain is a study of human T cells and chemical hapten exposure. Across the study: DPC 0.01% went on the upper back by patch test, with reading at 6 days. Findings and caveats of the study: Against controls, expanded TCRs gave rise to significantly more large CDR3 similarity clusters. DPC sensitization did not alter TCRs above 1 in 1000 frequency.

To note about this clonotype: Antigen specificity is unknown.

Specified time point: patch test 1, 2 weeks after DPC sensitization. The treatment is: therapeutic diphenylcyclopropenone sensitization with weekly scalp DPC. TCRdb reprocessed the RACE reads via MiXCR and lists one record per CDR3 protein. Among 95,000 to 150,000 distinct CDR3 sequences listed, roughly 13% were seen once. The CDR3 consists of 14 residues. CDR1 and CDR2 from the germline V gene are SGHRS and YFSETQ. Trimming left V 0 bases short and J 3 bases short, with 8 bases between. Material: whole blood, obtained in connection with sensitization to the hapten diphenylcyclopropenone (DPC). This TCR was sampled from a man between 18 and 35 years old with alopecia areata. Some clones in this sample may be carry-over from other donors' samples. The V and J genes are TRBV5-1 and TRBJ2-3; D gene unclear. CDR3 in amino acids: CASSLVSLTDTQYF. DNA of the CDR3: TGCGCCAGCAGCTTGGTCAGCCTTACAGATACGCAGTATTTT. The complete variable domain, with remaining parts taken from reference TRBV5-1 and TRBJ2-3, reads KAGVTQTPRYLIKTRGQQVTLSCSPISGHRSVSWYQQTPGQGLQFLFEYFSETQRNKGNFPGRFSGRQFSNSRSEMNVSTLELGDSALYLCASSLVSLTDTQYFGPGTRLTVL.